This T cell receptor beta chain came from a study of molecular identifiers for immune sequencing clone quantification. With 5 bases clipped from V and 2 bases from J, the junction kept 9 bases outside the gene matches. Looked up from germline, CDR1 is SGHAT and CDR2 is FQNNGV. The length of the CDR3 is 15 residues. Libraries of naive CD8 cells were prepared from about 20,000 to 1,000,000 sorted cells using 10%, 30% or 50% RNA. Using a CD8+CD4-CCR7+CD45RA+ phenotype, naive CD8 T cells were sorted. This clonotype was seen a handful of times. The antigen remains unidentified. As previously described, bulk TCR libraries were made using listed TCR primers. MiXCR, run by TCRdb on the PCR reads, gives a single entry per CDR3 protein. The sample yields 490,000 or so distinct CDR3 sequences, about 20% seen once. General observations from the study: Over 98% of CMV-specific effector molecules, but under 1% of naive ones, were in clones above 20 copies.

Sequenced: naive CD8+ T cells from blood, with Jurkat cell RNA spiked in. Subset given: FACS-sorted CD8+CD4-CCR7+CD45RA+ naive T cells. This TCR was recovered from a human donor in good health. Some libraries in this study had Jurkat cell RNA spiked in. This chain links TRBV11-2 with TRBJ2-7, with 7 positions matching TRBD1. This CDR3 is CASSTRTGTAYEQYF. The CDR3 nucleotides read TGTGCCAGCAGCACCCGCACGGGGACAGCCTACGAGCAGTACTTC.